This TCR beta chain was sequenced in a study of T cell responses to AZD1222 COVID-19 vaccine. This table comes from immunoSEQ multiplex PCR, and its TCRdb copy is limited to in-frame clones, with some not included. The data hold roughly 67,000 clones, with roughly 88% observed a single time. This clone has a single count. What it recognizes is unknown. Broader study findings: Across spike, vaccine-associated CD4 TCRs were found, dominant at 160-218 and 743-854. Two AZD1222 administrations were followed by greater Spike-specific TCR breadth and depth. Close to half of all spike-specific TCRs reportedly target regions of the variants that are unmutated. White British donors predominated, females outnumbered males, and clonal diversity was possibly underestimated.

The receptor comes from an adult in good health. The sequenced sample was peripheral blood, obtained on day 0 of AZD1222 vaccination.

CDR3 DNA: TGTGCCAGCACCACCAAGTACCTGGGGGGCGGAGACTACACCTTC. It is translated as CASTTKYLGGGDYTF. This chain uses TRBV6-5 with TRBJ1-2; TRBD1 might be the D (6 bases). The ends were cut back, 7 bases at V and 10 bases at J, with 25 bases in the middle. This CDR3 is 15 amino acids long. Per the germline V gene, CDR1 is MNHEY and CDR2 is SVGAGI.